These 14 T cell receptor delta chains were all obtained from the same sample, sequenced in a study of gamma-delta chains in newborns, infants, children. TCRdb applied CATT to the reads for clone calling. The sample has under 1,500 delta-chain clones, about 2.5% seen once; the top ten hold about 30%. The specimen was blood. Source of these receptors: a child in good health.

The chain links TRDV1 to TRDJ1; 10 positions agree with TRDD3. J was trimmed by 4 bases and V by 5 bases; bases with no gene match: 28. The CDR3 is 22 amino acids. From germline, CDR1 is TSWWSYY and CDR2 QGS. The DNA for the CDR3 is TGTGCTCTTGGGAAGCCCCAACCCCTTGTCCTGGGGGATAGGAAGTACATCGATAAACTCATCTTT. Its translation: CALGKPQPLVLGDRKYIDKLIF.

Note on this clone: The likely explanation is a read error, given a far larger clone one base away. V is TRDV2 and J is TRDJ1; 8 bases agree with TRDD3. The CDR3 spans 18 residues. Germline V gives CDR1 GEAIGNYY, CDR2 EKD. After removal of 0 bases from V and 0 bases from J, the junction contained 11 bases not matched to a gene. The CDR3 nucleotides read TGTGCCTGTGACACCGCGGTACTGGGGGCCGTGTACACCGATAAACTCATCTTT. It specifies CACDTAVLGAVYTDKLIF.

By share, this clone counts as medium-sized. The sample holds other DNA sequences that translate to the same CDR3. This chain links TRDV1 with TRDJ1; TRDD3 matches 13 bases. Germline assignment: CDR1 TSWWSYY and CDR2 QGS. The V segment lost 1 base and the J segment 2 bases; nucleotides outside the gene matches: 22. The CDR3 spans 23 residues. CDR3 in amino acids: CALGERRPHPVLGDTPITDKLIF. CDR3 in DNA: TGTGCTCTTGGGGAACGGCGCCCGCACCCTGTACTGGGGGATACGCCCATAACCGATAAACTCATCTTT.

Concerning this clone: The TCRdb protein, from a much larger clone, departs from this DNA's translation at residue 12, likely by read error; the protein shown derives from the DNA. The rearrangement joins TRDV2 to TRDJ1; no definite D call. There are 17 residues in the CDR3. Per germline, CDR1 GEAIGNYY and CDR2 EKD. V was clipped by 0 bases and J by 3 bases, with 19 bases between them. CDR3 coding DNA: TGTGCCTGTGACACCGTGCGGGGCCCCACGGCCGCCGATAAACTCATCTTT. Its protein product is CACDTVRGPTAADKLIF.

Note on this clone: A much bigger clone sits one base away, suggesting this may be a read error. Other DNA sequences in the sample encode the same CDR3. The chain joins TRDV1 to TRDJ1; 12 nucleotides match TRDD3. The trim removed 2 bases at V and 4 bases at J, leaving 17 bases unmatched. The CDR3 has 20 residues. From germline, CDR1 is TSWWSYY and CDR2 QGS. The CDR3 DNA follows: TGTGCTCTTGGGGAAAAGGTTCGTCCCTGGGGGATACGAGGCGGCGATAAACTCATCTTT. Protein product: CALGEKVRPWGIRGGDKLIF.

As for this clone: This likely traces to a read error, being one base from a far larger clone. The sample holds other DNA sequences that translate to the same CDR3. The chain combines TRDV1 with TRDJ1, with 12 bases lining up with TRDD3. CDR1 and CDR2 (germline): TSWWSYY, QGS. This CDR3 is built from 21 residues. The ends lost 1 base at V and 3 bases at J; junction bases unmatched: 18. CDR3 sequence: CALGEPTSRYSLGDTPDKLIF. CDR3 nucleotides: TGTGCTCTTGGGGAACCAACTTCCCGCTACTCCCTGGGGGATACGCCCGATAAACTCATCTTT.

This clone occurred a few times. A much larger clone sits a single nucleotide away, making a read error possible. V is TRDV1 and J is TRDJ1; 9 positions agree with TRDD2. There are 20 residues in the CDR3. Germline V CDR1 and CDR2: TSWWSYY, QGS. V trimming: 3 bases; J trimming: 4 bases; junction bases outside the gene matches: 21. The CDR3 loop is CALGESFLRMMARYIDKLIF. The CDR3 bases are TGTGCTCTTGGGGAGTCCTTCCTACGAATGATGGCTAGGTACATCGATAAACTCATCTTT.

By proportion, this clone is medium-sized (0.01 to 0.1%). The CDR3 spells CALEVPLGDTDKLIF. For the CDR3, the DNA is TGTGCTCTTGAGGTCCCTCTGGGGGATACCGATAAACTCATCTTT. This sequence joins TRDV1 and TRDJ1; 9 nucleotides align to TRDD3. The CDR3 loop spans 15 amino acids. The V segment lost 7 bases and the J segment 2 bases; nucleotides outside the gene matches: 8. Germline V lookup: CDR1 TSWWSYY, CDR2 QGS.

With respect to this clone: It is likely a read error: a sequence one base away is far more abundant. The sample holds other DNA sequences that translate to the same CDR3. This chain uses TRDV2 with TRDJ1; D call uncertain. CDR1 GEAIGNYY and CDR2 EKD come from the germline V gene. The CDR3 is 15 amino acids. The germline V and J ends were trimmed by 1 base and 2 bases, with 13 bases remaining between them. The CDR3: CACDTLLQRTDKLIF. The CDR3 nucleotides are TGTGCCTGTGACACGTTACTTCAGCGGACCGATAAACTCATCTTT.

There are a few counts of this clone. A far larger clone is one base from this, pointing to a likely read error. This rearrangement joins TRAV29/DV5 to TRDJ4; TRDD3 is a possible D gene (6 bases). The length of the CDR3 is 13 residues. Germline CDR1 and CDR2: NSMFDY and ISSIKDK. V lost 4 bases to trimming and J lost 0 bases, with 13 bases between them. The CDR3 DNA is TGTGCAGCATCTTGGGGATGGGCCAGACCCCTGATCTTT. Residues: CAASWGWARPLIF. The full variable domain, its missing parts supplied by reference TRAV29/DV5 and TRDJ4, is DQQVKQNSPSLSVQEGRISILNCDYTNSMFDYFLWYKKYPAEGPTFLISISSIKDKNEDGRFTVFLNKSAKHLSLHIVPSQPGDSAVYFCAASWGWARPLIFGKGTYLEVQQ.

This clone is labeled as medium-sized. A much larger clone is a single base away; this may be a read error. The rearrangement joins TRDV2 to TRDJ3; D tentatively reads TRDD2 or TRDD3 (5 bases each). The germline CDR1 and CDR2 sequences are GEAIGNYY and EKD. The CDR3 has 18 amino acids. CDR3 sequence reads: CACDTVYDSSWDARQMFF. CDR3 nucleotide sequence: TGTGCCTGTGACACCGTTTATGATTCCTCCTGGGACGCCCGACAGATGTTTTTC.

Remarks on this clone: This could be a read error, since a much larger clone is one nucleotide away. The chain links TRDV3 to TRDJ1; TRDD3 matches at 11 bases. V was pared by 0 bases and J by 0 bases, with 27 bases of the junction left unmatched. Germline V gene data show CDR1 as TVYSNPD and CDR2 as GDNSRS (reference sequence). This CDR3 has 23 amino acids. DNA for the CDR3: TGTGCCTTTAGTGTCCCCTTCTCCACGGCGGTACTGGGGGATATCTTGTACACCGATAAACTCATCTTT. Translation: CAFSVPFSTAVLGDILYTDKLIF.

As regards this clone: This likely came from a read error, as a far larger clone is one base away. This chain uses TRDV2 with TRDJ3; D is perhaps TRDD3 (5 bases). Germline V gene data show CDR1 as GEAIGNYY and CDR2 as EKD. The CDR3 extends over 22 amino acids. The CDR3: CACDTVRAHTRASSWDTRQRFF. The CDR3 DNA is TGTGCCTGTGACACCGTAAGGGCACATACTCGGGCGAGCTCCTGGGACACCCGACAGAGGTTTTTC.

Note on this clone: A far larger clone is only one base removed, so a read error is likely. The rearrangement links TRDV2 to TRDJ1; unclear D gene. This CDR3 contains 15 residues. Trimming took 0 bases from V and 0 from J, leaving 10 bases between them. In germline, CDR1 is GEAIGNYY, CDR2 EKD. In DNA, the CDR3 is TGTGCCTGTGACACCTACCCCGGAGACACCGATAAACTCATCTTT. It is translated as CACDTYPGDTDKLIF.